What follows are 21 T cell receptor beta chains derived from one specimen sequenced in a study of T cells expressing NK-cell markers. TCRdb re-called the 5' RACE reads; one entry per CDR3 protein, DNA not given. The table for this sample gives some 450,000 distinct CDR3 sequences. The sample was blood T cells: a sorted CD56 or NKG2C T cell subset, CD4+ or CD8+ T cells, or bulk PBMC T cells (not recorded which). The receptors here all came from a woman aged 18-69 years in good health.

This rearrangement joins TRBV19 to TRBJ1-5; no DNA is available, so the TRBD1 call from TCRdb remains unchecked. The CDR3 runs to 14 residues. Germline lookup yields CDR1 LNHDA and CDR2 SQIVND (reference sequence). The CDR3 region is CASSPPGRYQPQHF.

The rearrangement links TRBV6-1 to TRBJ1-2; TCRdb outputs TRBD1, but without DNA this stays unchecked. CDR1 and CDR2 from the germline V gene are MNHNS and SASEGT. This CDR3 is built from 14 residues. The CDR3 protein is CASRRGSNAGGYTF.

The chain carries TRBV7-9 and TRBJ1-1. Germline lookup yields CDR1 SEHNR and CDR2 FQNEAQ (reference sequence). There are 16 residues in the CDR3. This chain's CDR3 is CASSLAPGFMNTEAFF. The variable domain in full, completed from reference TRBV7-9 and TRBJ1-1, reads DTGVSQNPRHKITKRGQNVTFRCDPISEHNRLYWYRQTLGQGPEFLTYFQNEAQLEKSRLLSDRFSAERPKGSFSTLEIQRTEQGDSAMYLCASSLAPGFMNTEAFFGQGTRLTVV.

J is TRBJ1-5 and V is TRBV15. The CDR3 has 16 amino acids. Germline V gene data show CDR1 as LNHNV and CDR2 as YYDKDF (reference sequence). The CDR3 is CATSRDTRGHNQPQHF.

CDR3 residues: CASSNAKGTGNEQFF. V usage is TRBV11-1 and J usage is TRBJ2-1. The CDR3 consists of 15 residues. From germline, CDR1 is SGHAT and CDR2 FQDESV (reference sequence).

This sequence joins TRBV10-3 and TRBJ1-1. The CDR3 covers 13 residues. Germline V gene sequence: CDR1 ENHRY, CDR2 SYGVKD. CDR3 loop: CAISESGNTEAFF.

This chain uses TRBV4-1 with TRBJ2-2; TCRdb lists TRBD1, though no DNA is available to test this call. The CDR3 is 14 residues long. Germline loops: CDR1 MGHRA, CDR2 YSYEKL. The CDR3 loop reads CASSQPLMSGELFF.

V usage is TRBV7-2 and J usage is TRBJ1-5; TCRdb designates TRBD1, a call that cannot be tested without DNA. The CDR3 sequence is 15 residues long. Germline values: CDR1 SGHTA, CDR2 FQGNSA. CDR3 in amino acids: CASSLGGAHNQPQHF.

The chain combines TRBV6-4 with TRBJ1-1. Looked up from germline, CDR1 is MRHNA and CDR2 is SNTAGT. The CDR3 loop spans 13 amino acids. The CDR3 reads CASSDSDFGVPFF.

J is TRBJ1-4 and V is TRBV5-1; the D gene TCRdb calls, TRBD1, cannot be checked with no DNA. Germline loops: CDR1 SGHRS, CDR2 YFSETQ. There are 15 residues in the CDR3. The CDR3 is CASSRTGGHNEKLFF.

CDR3 residues: CASSPNRGLRTDTQYF. The chain combines TRBV11-2 with TRBJ2-3; lacking DNA, the TRBD1 call made by TCRdb goes unchecked. Germline CDR1 SGHAT, CDR2 FQNNGV. This CDR3 contains 16 residues.

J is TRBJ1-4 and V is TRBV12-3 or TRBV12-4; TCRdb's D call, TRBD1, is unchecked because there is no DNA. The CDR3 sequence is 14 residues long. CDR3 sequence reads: CASSFGTVNEKLFF.

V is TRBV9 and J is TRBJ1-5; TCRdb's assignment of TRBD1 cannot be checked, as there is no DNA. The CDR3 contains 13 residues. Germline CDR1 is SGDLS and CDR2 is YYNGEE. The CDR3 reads CASSVAGVTPQHF.

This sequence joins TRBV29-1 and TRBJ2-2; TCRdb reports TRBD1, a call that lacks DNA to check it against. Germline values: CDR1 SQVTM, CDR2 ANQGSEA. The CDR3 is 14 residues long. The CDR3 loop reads CSVPGTANTGELFF.

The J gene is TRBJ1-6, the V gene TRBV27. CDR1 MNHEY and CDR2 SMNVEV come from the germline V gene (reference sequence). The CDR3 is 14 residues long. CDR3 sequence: CASTRQGNHSPLHF.

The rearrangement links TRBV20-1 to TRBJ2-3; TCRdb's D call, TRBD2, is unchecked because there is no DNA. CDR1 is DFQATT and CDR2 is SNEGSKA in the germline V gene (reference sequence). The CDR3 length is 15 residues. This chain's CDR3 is CSAMGLAGPGDTQYF.

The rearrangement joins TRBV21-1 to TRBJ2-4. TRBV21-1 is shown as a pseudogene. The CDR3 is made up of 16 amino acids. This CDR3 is CASSKDRVLAKNIQYF.

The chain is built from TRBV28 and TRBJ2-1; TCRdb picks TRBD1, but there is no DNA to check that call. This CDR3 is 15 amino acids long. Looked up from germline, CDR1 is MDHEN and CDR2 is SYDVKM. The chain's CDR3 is CASSPPGQGYYEQFF.

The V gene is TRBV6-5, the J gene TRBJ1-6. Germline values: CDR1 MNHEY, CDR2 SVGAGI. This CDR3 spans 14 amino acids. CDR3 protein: CASSSSSLGSPLHF.

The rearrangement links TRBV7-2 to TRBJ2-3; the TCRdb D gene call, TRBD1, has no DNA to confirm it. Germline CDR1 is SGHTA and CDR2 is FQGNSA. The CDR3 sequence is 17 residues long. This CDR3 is CASSLAYRGRSTDTQYF.

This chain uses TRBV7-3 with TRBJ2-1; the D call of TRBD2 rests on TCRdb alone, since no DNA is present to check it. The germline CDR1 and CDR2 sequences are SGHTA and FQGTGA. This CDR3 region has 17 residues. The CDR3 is CASSQGPGLAEYNEQFF.